This is a list of T cell receptor beta chains from one sample in a study of regulatory T cells in long-lasting Graves disease. Each CDR3 protein is one row after TCRdb ran MiXCR on the multiplex PCR reads. The sample shows under 500,000 distinct CDR3 sequences, about 16% of them seen only once. A further study also used this sample, focusing on T cells in Graves' hyperthyroidism and ophthalmopathy.

This sample comprised peripheral blood mononuclear cells (PBMCs), obtained at new diagnosis, from a patient treated with antithyroid drugs. The source is a woman in her thirties with Graves disease. Each CDR3 is given with its conserved first and last residue. Fields, in order: J gene, V gene, clone size, D gene, CDR3 DNA, CDR3 protein. D genes are given only for firm matches. The size entry gives once, few, many or a size class.

j_call: TRBJ2-4
v_call: TRBV7-2
clone_size: few
d_call: NA
cdr3_nt: TGTGCCAGCAGCTTAGCGGGGCCTATCAAAAACATTCAGTACTTC
cdr3_aa: CASSLAGPIKNIQYF

j_call: TRBJ2-1
v_call: TRBV6-2/TRBV6-3
clone_size: many
d_call: TRBD2
cdr3_nt: TGTGCCAGCAGTTACGTGGGAGGGCCGTACAATGAGCAGTTCTTC
cdr3_aa: CASSYVGGPYNEQFF

j_call: TRBJ2-1
v_call: TRBV28
clone_size: many
d_call: TRBD1
cdr3_nt: TGTGCCAGCAGTATAGGGGGCATCACCTCCTACAATGAGCAGTTCTTC
cdr3_aa: CASSIGGITSYNEQFF

j_call: TRBJ2-5
v_call: TRBV2
clone_size: many
d_call: NA
cdr3_nt: TGTGCCAGCAGCCACCAAACTAGCCCAGAGACCCAGTACTTC
cdr3_aa: CASSHQTSPETQYF

j_call: TRBJ2-7
v_call: TRBV18
clone_size: many
d_call: NA
cdr3_nt: TGTGCCAGCTCACCAGGGGTGGGCTACGAGCAGTACTTC
cdr3_aa: CASSPGVGYEQYF

j_call: TRBJ2-3
v_call: TRBV3-1
clone_size: many
d_call: NA
cdr3_nt: TGTGCCAGCAGCCCAGATTTAATGGATACGCAGTATTTT
cdr3_aa: CASSPDLMDTQYF

j_call: TRBJ2-3
v_call: TRBV20-1
clone_size: many
d_call: NA
cdr3_nt: TGCAGTCCAGCAGGGGAGACTAGCACAGATACGCAGTATTTT
cdr3_aa: CSPAGETSTDTQYF

j_call: TRBJ2-7
v_call: TRBV7-9
clone_size: many
d_call: NA
cdr3_nt: TGTGCCAGCAGCCCCCGGATACCCTTCGGTGAGCAGTACTTC
cdr3_aa: CASSPRIPFGEQYF

j_call: TRBJ2-3
v_call: TRBV2
clone_size: many
d_call: NA
cdr3_nt: TGTGCCAGCAGGCCTCGGGGGAGCACAGATACGCAGTATTTT
cdr3_aa: CASRPRGSTDTQYF

j_call: TRBJ1-4
v_call: TRBV7-2
clone_size: many
d_call: TRBD1
cdr3_nt: TGTGCCAGCAACTGGGACAGAGGAAATGAAAAACTGTTTTTT
cdr3_aa: CASNWDRGNEKLFF

j_call: TRBJ2-7
v_call: TRBV5-5
clone_size: many
d_call: NA
cdr3_nt: TGTGCCAGCAGCTTGGGGATAGCGGAGTTCTACGAGCAGTACTTC
cdr3_aa: CASSLGIAEFYEQYF

j_call: TRBJ2-5
v_call: TRBV7-2
clone_size: many
d_call: NA
cdr3_nt: TGTGCCAGCAGCGGGAGCGGCCTCACTGGGACCCAGTACTTC
cdr3_aa: CASSGSGLTGTQYF